Here is one T cell receptor (beta chain) with its context. The entry originates in a study of blood T cell repertoires in COVID-19. Study-wide context: Sites across the United States, Italy and Spain contributed samples from acute and convalescent COVID-19. The analysed material was cDNA or gDNA that came from T cells, B-cell-depleted T cells, or PBMCs.

Per the germline V gene, CDR1 is SGHAT and CDR2 is FQNNGV. V gave up 4 bases and J gave up 0 bases; unmatched junction bases: 3. The CDR3 covers 17 residues. The table came from immunoSEQ multiplex PCR; TCRdb's copy has only in-frame clones and leaves some out. The table includes tens of thousands of clones, over 80% detected once. The chain uses TRBV11-2 and TRBJ1-4; 12 positions match TRBD1. The specimen was peripheral blood. The source is a man in his fifties with active COVID-19. CDR3 sequence (DNA): TGTGCCAGCAGCTGGGGGACAGGGGGCTCAACTAATGAAAAACTGTTTTTT. Encoded protein: CASSWGTGGSTNEKLFF.